The 16 T cell receptor beta chains given below trace back to one sample, sequenced in a study of cytomegalovirus exposure and HLA in healthy donors. PCR primers comprised 60 Vbeta and 13 Jbeta primers. TCRdb keeps only in-frame clones here, not all; method: immunoSEQ multiplex PCR. The repertoire includes around 210,000 clones, more than 75% of them detected once, and 0.39% sits in the top ten. Sequencing was performed on PBMCs. These receptors were taken from a male donor in good health and CMV-seropositive.

This clone was seen a single time. The chain has TRBV19 and TRBJ1-3; 7 bases match TRBD1. The CDR3 is 15 amino acids. V lost 7 bases, J lost 0 bases, and 6 bases stayed unmatched. CDR1 and CDR2 (germline): LNHDA, SQIVND (reference sequence). The CDR3 reads CASIADRNSGNTIYF. DNA of the CDR3: TGTGCCAGTATCGCGGACAGGAACTCTGGAAACACCATATATTTT.

CDR3: CASSLDTGGNQPQHF. CDR3 coding DNA: TGTGCCAGCAGCTTAGACACGGGGGGGAATCAGCCCCAGCATTTT. The genes are TRBV7-2 and TRBJ1-5, with TRBD1 as a possible D gene (5 bases). The CDR3 runs 15 residues. The ends were cut back, 1 base at V and 4 bases at J, with 11 bases in the middle. Germline-derived CDR1 and CDR2 are SGHTA and FQGNSA.

The genes are TRBV7-2 and TRBJ2-5; the match to TRBD2 covers 13 bases. The CDR3 has 16 amino acids. The germline gives CDR1 SGHTA, CDR2 FQGNSA. After removal of 4 bases from V and 5 bases from J, the junction contained 7 bases not matched to a gene. The CDR3 sequence is CASSSTSGGASETQYF. DNA of the CDR3: TGTGCCAGCAGCTCTACTAGCGGGGGGGCGTCGGAGACCCAGTACTTC.

J is TRBJ2-1 and V is TRBV28; 7 nucleotides agree with TRBD1. The CDR3 is 14 residues long. V lost 8 bases to trimming and J lost 6 bases; unmatched junction nucleotides: 10. Germline assignment: CDR1 MDHEN and CDR2 SYDVKM. The CDR3 loop reads CASGRRQGINEQFF. The CDR3 region has the DNA TGTGCCAGCGGACGCCGACAGGGCATCAATGAGCAGTTCTTC.

V usage is TRBV4-1 and J usage is TRBJ1-1; possible D gene TRBD1, 6 bases. The germline V gene encodes CDR1 MGHRA and CDR2 YSYEKL. V was trimmed by 7 bases and J by 3 bases, leaving 9 bases between them. The CDR3 length is 12 residues. The CDR3 DNA is TGCGCCAGCATGGGGGCGGACACTGAAGCTTTCTTT. Translation gives CASMGADTEAFF.

The genes are TRBV7-9 and TRBJ1-3; no definite D call. The CDR3 sequence is 16 residues long. The germline gives CDR1 SEHNR, CDR2 FQNEAQ (reference sequence). V was cut by 5 bases and J by 0 bases, with 14 bases left in between. CDR3 residues: CASSRERLSSGNTIYF. CDR3 nucleotides: TGTGCCAGCAGCCGGGAGCGGTTGAGCTCTGGAAACACCATATATTTT.

The chain carries TRBV19 and TRBJ2-2, with 12 bases matching TRBD2. CDR1 is LNHDA and CDR2 is SQIVND in the germline V gene (reference sequence). The CDR3 has 16 amino acids. Trimming took 7 bases from V and 5 from J; bases not matched to a gene: 8. In nucleotides, the CDR3 is TGTGCCAGTACCCTAGCGGGGGGGCCCCGAACCGGGGAGCTGTTTTTT. Translation gives CASTLAGGPRTGELFF.

V usage is TRBV5-4 and J usage is TRBJ2-1; 7 positions agree with TRBD1. CDR1 and CDR2 (germline): SGHNT, YYREEE (reference sequence). The ends lost 4 bases at V and 0 bases at J; junction bases unmatched: 7. This CDR3 comprises 16 residues. CDR3 region: CASSPGTDFSYNEQFF. The CDR3 DNA sequence: TGTGCCAGCAGCCCGGGGACAGACTTCTCCTACAATGAGCAGTTCTTC.

The genes are TRBV4-2 and TRBJ2-5; TRBD2 matches 11 bases. This CDR3 has 15 residues. Germline V gene lookup returns CDR1 LGHNA and CDR2 YNFKEQ. Trimming cost V 1 base and J 5 bases; bases outside gene matches: 3. The DNA of the CDR3 is TGTGCCAGCAGCCAAGTTAGCGGGGGGGATGAGACCCAGTACTTC. It encodes CASSQVSGGDETQYF.

This rearrangement joins TRBV9 to TRBJ1-1; 10 bases align to TRBD1. CDR1 is SGDLS, CDR2 YYNGEE, per germline. With 4 bases clipped from V and 4 bases from J, the junction kept 7 bases outside the gene matches. The CDR3 contains 15 residues. The CDR3 DNA is TGTGCCAGCAGCCCAGAGACAGGGGGCGGCACTGAAGCTTTCTTT. Translation: CASSPETGGGTEAFF.

The J gene is TRBJ2-5, the V gene TRBV5-1, with TRBD2 identical over 9 bases. The CDR3 spans 14 residues. The V gene end was trimmed by 2 bases and the J gene end by 5 bases; junction bases not matched to a gene: 4. The germline V gene has CDR1 SGHRS and CDR2 YFSETQ. DNA of the CDR3: TGCGCCAGCAGCTTCCGCGGGAGGGCGGAGACCCAGTACTTC. Encoded protein: CASSFRGRAETQYF.

The chain has TRBV18 and TRBJ2-1; 8 bases are shared with TRBD1. V trimming: 5 bases; J trimming: 6 bases; junction bases outside the gene matches: 6. CDR1 KGHSH and CDR2 LQKENI come from the germline V gene. This CDR3 region has 14 residues. CDR3 in DNA: TGTGCCAGCTCAACCGGGACAGGTCTCAATGAGCAGTTCTTC. This gives the protein CASSTGTGLNEQFF.

The chain carries TRBV7-8 and TRBJ2-1; 12 bases map to TRBD1. The junction had 8 bases not matched to a gene; V was cut back by 6 bases and J by 5 bases. This CDR3 has 16 amino acids. CDR1 and CDR2 from the germline V gene are SGHVS and FQNEAQ. DNA of the CDR3: TGTGCCAGCAGAGACCGGGACAGGGGGCGGGACAATGAGCAGTTCTTC. It codes for CASRDRDRGRDNEQFF.

The chain carries TRBV18 and TRBJ1-3; D remains ambiguous. The germline CDR1 and CDR2 sequences are KGHSH and LQKENI. There are 13 residues in the CDR3. V dropped 1 base and J dropped 6 bases, with 7 bases sitting between them. Here the CDR3 DNA reads TGTGCCAGCTCACCACTATCAGAAAACACCATATATTTT. Residues: CASSPLSENTIYF.

Points on this clone: At one boundary the junction diverges from the germline segment, which might be a read error. For the CDR3, the DNA is TGTGCTAGCAGTTCCCCTAGACAGGGTCACGGCTACACCTTC. Translation: CASSSPRQGHGYTF. The V and J genes are TRBV27 and TRBJ1-2; 7 bases are a match to TRBD1. There are 14 residues in the CDR3. Germline V CDR1 and CDR2: MNHEY, SMNVEV (reference sequence).

The J gene is TRBJ1-2, the V gene TRBV7-2, with D maybe TRBD1 (6 bases). The V gene's germline CDR1 is SGHTA and CDR2 FQGNSA. Deletions cut 6 bases from V and 4 bases from J, with 21 bases between. The CDR3 is 16 residues long. The chain's CDR3 is CASSYLGQPRGYGYTF. The CDR3 DNA sequence: TGTGCCAGCAGTTATCTCGGACAGCCCAGGGGCTATGGCTACACCTTC.